Detailed here is one TCR beta chain. Its matching antigen is unknown. The sample is drawn from a study of molecular identifiers for immune sequencing clone quantification. TCRdb passed the PCR reads through MiXCR, listing each CDR3 protein once. The sample lists approximately 12,000 distinct CDR3 sequences; around 17% were seen once. Study results and caveats: The share of molecules held by clones above 20 RNA copies was over 97% in effector cells and under 1% in naive cells.

This CDR3 contains 15 residues. V was trimmed by 8 bases and J by 2 bases, leaving 20 bases between them. RNA fractions of 10%, 30% or 50% and roughly 20,000 to 1,000,000 sorted cells were the source of naive CD8 libraries. Sequences were obtained from naive CD8+ T cells from blood, with Jurkat cell RNA spiked in. Specified subset: FACS-sorted CD8+CD4-CCR7+CD45RA+ naive T cells. The genes are TRBV5-3 and TRBJ2-7; perhaps TRBD2 as D (6 bases). TRBV5-3 is recorded as an ORF, its role being uncertain. This receptor was taken from a human donor in good health. Some libraries in this study had Jurkat cell RNA spiked in. In nucleotides, the CDR3 is TGTGCCAGCAGCATGGGACGGGGGAAAACCTACGAGCAGTACTTC. Residues: CASSMGRGKTYEQYF.